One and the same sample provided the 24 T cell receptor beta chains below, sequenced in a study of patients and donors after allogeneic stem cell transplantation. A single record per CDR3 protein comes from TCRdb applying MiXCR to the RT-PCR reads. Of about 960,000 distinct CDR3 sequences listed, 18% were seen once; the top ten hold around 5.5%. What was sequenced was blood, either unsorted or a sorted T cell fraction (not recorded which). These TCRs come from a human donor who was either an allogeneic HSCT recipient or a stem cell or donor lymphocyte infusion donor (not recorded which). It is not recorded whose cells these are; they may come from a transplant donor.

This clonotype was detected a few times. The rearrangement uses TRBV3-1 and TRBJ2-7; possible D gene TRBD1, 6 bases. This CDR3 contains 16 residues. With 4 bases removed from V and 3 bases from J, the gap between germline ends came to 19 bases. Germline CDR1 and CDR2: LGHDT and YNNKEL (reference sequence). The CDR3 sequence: CASSPSLLRDIYEQYF. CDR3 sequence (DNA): TGTGCCAGCAGCCCGTCCTTACTCCGGGACATCTACGAGCAGTACTTC.

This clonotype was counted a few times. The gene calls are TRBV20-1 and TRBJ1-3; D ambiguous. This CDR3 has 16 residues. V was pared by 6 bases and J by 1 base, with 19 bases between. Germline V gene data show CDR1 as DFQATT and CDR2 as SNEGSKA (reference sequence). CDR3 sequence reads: CSAVPARGISGNTIYF. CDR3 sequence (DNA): TGCAGTGCCGTCCCCGCCCGCGGTATTTCTGGAAACACCATATATTTT.

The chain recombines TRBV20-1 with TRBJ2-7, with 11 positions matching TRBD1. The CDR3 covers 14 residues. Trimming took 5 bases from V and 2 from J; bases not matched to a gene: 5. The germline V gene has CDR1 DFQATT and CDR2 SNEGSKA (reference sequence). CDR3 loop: CSAGTGGKTYEQYF. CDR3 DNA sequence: TGCAGTGCTGGGACAGGGGGTAAAACCTACGAGCAGTACTTC.

The CDR3 DNA reads as TGTGCCAGCAGCCAAGATACCCCCCCGGGGGGCCTGTACAATGAGCAGTTCTTC. Translation gives CASSQDTPPGGLYNEQFF. V usage is TRBV3-1 and J usage is TRBJ2-1, with a weak D call TRBD2 (7 bases). The CDR3 is 18 residues long. The germline CDR1 and CDR2 sequences are LGHDT and YNNKEL (reference sequence). Trimming removed 0 bases from V and 4 bases from J, with 19 bases in between.

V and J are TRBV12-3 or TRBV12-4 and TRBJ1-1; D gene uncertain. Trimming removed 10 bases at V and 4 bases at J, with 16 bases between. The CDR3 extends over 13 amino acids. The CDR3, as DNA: TGTGCCACCAGAGAAGAGGGAAGCACTGAAGCTTTCTTT. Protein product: CATREEGSTEAFF.

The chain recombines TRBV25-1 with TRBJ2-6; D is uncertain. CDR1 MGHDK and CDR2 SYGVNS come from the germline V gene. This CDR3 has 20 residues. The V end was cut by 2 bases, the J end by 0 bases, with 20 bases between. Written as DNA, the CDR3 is TGTGCCAGCAGTGAAATGCGGTGGCGAGCTCCCCCCTCTGGGGCCAACGTCCTGACTTTC. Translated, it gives CASSEMRWRAPPSGANVLTF.

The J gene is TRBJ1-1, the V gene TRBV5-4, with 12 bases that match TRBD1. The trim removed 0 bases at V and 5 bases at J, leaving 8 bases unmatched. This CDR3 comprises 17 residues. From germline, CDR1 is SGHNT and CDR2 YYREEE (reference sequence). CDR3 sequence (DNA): TGTGCCAGCAGCTTGGGGGACAGGGGGCGAGAGTCTACTGAAGCTTTCTTT. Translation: CASSLGDRGRESTEAFF.

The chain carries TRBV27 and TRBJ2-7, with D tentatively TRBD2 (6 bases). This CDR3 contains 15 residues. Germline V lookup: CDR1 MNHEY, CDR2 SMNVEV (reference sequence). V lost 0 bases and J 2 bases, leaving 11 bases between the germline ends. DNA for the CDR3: TGTGCCAGCAGTTTATCACCGGGGGTCCCCTACGAGCAGTACTTC. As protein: CASSLSPGVPYEQYF.

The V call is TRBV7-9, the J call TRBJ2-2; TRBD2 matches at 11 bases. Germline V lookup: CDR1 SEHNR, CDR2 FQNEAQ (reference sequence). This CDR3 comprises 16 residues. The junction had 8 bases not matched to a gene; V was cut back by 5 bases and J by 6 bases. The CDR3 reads CASSETSGMGPGELFF. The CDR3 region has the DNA TGTGCCAGCAGCGAGACTAGCGGGATGGGACCCGGGGAGCTGTTTTTT.

The CDR3 nucleotides are TGCAGTGCGTTTCAGGGGCCCTACGAGCAGTACTTC. This encodes CSAFQGPYEQYF. The genes are TRBV20-1 and TRBJ2-7; maybe TRBD1 (6 bases). Germline CDR1 and CDR2: DFQATT and SNEGSKA (reference sequence). CDR3 length equals 12 residues. V lost 6 bases and J lost 2, with 11 bases in between.

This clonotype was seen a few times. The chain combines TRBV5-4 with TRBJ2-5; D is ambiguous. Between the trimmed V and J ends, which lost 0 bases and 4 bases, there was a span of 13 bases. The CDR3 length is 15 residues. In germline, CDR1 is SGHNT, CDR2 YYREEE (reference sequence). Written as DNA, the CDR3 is TGTGCCAGCAGCTTGGTTGCGACAAAGATAGAGACCCAGTACTTC. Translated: CASSLVATKIETQYF.

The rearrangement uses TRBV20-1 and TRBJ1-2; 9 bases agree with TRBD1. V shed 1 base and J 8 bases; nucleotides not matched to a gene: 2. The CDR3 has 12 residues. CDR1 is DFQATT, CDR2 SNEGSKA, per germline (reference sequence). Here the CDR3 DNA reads TGCAGTGCTAGAGGGGACAGGGAAGGCTACACCTTC. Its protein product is CSARGDREGYTF.

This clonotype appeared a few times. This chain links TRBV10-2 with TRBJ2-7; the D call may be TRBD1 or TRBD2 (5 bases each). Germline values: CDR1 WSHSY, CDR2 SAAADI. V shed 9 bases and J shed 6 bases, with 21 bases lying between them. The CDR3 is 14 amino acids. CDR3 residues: CASGAPDGVGEQYF. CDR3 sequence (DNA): TGCGCCAGTGGGGCTCCAGACGGGGTCGGCGAGCAGTACTTC.

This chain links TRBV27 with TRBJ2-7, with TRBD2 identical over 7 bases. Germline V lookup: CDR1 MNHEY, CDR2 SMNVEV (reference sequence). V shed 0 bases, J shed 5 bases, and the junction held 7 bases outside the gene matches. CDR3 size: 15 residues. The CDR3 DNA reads TGTGCCAGCAGTTTATCGGGCGGGGGAAGGGACGAGCAGTACTTC. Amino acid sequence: CASSLSGGGRDEQYF.

CDR3 sequence (DNA): TGTGCCAGCAGTCCTTTCTTTTCCGAGGGGGAGCTGTTTTTT. Its translation is CASSPFFSEGELFF. This sequence joins TRBV12-3 or TRBV12-4 and TRBJ2-2, with D unresolved. V lost 5 bases and J lost 8, with 15 bases in between. This CDR3 comprises 14 residues.

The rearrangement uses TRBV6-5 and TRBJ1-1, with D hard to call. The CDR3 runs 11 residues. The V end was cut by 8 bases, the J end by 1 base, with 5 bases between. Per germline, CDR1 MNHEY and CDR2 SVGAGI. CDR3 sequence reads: CASCRNTEAFF. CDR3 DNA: TGTGCCAGCTGCAGGAACACTGAAGCTTTCTTT.

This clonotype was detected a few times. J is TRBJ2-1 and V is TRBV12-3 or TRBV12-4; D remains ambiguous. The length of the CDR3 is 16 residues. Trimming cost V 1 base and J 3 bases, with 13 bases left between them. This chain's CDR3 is CASSLDYQVNYNEQFF. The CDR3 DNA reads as TGTGCCAGCAGTTTAGATTATCAGGTAAACTACAATGAGCAGTTCTTC.

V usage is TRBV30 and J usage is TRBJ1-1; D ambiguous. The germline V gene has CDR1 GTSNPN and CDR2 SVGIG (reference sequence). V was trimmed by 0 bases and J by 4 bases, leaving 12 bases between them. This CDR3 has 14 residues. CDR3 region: CAWSVVGRITEAFF. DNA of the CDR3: TGTGCCTGGAGTGTAGTGGGGAGGATCACTGAAGCTTTCTTT.

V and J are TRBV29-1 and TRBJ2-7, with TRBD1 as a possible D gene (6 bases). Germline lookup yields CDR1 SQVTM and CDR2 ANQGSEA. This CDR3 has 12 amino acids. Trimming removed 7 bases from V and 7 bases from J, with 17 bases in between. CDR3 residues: CSGGHFGGEQYF. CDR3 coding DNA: TGCAGCGGGGGACACTTCGGTGGTGAGCAGTACTTC.

CDR3 sequence: CASSRDVTGSRGPDEQYF. The CDR3 DNA follows: TGCGCCAGCAGCCGCGATGTTACAGGGTCTCGCGGCCCTGACGAGCAGTACTTC. J is TRBJ2-7 and V is TRBV5-1; possibly TRBD1 for D (6 bases). The length of the CDR3 is 18 residues. Germline CDR1 reads SGHRS; CDR2 reads YFSETQ. With 4 bases removed from V and 5 bases from J, the gap between germline ends came to 28 bases.

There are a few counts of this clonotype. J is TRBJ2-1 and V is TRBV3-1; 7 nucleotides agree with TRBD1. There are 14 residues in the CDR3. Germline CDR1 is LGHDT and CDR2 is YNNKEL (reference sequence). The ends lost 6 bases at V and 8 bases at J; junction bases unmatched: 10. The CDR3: CASSPRGGPHEQFF. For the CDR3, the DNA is TGTGCCAGCAGTCCTAGAGGGGGCCCCCATGAGCAGTTCTTC.

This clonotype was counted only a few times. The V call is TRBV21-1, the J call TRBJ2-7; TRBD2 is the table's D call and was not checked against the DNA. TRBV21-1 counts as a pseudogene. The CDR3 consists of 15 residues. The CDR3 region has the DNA TGTGCCAGCAGCACCCGACAGGGAGGGCCCTACGAGCAGTACTTC. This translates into CASSTRQGGPYEQYF.

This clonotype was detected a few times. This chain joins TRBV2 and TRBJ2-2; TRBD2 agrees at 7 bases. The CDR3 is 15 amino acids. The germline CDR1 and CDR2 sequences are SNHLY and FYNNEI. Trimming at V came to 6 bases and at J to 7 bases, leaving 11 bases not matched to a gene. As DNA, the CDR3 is TGTGCCAGCAGGAGGACGCGGGAGATGGGCGGGGAGCTGTTTTTT. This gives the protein CASRRTREMGGELFF.

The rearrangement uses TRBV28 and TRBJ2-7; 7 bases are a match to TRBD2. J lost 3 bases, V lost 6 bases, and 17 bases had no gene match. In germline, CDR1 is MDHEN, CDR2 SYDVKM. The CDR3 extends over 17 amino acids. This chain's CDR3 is CASSSRGSGWGGYEQYF. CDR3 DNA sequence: TGTGCCAGCAGCTCGCGGGGTAGCGGTTGGGGGGGCTACGAGCAGTACTTC.